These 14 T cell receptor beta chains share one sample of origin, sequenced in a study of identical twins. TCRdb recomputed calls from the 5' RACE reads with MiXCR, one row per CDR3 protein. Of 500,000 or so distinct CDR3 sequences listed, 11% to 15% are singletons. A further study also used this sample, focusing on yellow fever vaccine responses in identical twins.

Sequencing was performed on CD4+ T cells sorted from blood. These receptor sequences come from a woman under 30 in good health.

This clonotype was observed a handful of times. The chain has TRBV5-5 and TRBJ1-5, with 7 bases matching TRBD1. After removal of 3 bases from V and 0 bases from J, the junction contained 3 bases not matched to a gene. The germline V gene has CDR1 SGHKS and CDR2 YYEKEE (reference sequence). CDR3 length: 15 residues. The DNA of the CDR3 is TGTGCCAGCAGCTGGGGACAGCATAGCAATCAGCCCCAGCATTTT. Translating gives CASSWGQHSNQPQHF.

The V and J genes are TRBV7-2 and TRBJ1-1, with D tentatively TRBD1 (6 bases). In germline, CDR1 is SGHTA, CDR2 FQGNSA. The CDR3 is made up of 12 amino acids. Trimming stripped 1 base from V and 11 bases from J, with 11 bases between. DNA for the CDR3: TGTGCCAGCAGCTTAGTTACAGGGTTGGCTTTCTTT. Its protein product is CASSLVTGLAFF.

The CDR3 DNA reads as TGTGCCAGCAGCTCCCGGACAGGGAATAATTCACCCCTCCACTTT. This sequence encodes CASSSRTGNNSPLHF. The chain uses TRBV5-4 and TRBJ1-6; 8 bases are shared with TRBD1. There are 15 residues in the CDR3. The V gene end was trimmed by 3 bases and the J gene end by 5 bases; junction bases not matched to a gene: 4. Per the germline V gene, CDR1 is SGHNT and CDR2 is YYREEE (reference sequence).

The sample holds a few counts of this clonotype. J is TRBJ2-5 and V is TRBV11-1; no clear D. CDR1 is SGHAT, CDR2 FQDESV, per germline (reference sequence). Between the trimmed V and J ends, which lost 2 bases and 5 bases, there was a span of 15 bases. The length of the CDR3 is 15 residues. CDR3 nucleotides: TGTGCCAGCAGCTTATCCGCGAAGGGTCCCGAGACCCAGTACTTC. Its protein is CASSLSAKGPETQYF.

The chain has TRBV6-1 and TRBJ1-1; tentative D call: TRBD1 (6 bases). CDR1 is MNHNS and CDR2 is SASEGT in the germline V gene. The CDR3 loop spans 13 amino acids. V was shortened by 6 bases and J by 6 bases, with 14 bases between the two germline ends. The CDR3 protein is CASRNTGRAEAFF. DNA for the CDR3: TGTGCCAGCAGAAATACAGGGAGGGCTGAAGCTTTCTTT.

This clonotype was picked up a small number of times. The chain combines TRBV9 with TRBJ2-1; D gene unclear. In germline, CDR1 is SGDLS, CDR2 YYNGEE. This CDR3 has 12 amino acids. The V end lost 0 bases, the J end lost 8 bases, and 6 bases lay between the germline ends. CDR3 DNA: TGTGCCAGCAGCGTAGCCAGCTATGAGCAGTTCTTC. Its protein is CASSVASYEQFF.

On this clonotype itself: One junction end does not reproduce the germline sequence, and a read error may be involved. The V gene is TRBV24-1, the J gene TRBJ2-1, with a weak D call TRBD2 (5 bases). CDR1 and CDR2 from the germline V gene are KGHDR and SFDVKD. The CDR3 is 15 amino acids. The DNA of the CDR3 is TGTGCCACCAGTGATAGCTTGTCGGACTCCGCCAACCCAAACTTC. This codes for CATSDSLSDSANPNF.

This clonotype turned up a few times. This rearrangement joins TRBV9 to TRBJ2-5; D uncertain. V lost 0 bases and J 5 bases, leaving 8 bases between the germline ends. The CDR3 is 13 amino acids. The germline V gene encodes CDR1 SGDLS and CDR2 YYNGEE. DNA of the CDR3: TGTGCCAGCAGCGTAGCCTTCGGGGAGACCCAGTACTTC. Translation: CASSVAFGETQYF. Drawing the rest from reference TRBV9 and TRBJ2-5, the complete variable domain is DSGVTQTPKHLITATGQRVTLRCSPRSGDLSVYWYQQSLDQGLQFLIQYYNGEERAKGNILERFSAQQFPDLHSELNLSSLELGDSALYFCASSVAFGETQYFGPGTRLLVL.

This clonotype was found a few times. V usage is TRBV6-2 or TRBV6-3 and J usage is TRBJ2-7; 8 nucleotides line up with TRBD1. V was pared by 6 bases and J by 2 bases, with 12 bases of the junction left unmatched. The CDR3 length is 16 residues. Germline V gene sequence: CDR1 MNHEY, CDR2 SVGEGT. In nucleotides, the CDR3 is TGTGCCAGCAGCCCGGGCCCCCGGACAGGGACCTACGAGCAGTACTTC. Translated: CASSPGPRTGTYEQYF.

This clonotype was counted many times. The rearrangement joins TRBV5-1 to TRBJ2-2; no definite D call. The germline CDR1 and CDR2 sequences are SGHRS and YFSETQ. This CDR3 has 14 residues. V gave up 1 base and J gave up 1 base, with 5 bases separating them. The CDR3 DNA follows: TGCGCCAGCAGCTTGATAAGGAACACCGGGGAGCTGTTTTTT. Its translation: CASSLIRNTGELFF.

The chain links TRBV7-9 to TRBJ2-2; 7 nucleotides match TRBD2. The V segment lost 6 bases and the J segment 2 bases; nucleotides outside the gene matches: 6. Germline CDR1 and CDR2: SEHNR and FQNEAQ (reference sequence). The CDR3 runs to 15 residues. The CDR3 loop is CASREASGNTGELFF. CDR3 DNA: TGTGCCAGCAGAGAGGCTAGCGGCAACACCGGGGAGCTGTTTTTT. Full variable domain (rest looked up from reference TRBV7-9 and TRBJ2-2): DTGVSQNPRHKITKRGQNVTFRCDPISEHNRLYWYRQTLGQGPEFLTYFQNEAQLEKSRLLSDRFSAERPKGSFSTLEIQRTEQGDSAMYLCASREASGNTGELFFGEGSRLTVL.

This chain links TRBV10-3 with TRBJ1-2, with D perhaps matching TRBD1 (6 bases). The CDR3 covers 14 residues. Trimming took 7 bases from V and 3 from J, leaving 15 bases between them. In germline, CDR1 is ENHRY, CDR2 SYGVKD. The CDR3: CAIKSRDTHYGYTF. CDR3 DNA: TGTGCCATCAAGTCTCGGGACACCCACTATGGCTACACCTTC.

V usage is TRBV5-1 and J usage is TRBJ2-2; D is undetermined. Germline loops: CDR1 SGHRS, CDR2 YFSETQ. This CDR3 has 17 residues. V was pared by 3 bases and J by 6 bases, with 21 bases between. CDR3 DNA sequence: TGCGCCAGCAGCTCCCAAAGCCCGGGCCTAACCGCCGGGGAGCTGTTTTTT. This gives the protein CASSSQSPGLTAGELFF.

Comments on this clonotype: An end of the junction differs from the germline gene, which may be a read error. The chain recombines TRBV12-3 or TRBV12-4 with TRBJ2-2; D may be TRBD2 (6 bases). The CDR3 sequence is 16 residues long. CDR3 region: CAISLRSAGDTGELFF. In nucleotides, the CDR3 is TGTGCCATCAGTTTGAGATCAGCGGGTGACACCGGGGAGCTGTTTTTT.